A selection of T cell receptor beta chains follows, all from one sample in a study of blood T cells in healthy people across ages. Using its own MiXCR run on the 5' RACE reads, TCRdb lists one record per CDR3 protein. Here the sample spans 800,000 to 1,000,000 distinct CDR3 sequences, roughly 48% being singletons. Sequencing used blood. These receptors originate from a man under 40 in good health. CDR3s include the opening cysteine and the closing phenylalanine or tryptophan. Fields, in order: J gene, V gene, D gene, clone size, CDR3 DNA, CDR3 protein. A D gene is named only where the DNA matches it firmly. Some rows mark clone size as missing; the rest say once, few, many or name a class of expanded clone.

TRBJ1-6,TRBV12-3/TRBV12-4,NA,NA,TGTGCCAGCAGTTTGAGTCGGGGATCTAGTTCACCCCTCCACTTT,CASSLSRGSSSPLHF
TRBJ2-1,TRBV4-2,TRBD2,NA,TGTGCCAGCAGCCAAACTAGCGGGGGGGTGAACAATGAGCAGTTCTTC,CASSQTSGGVNNEQFF
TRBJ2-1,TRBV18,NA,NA,TGTGCCAGCTCACCACGTGAGCTAGCCTATGAGCAGTTCTTC,CASSPRELAYEQFF
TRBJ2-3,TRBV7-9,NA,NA,TGTACCAGCAGCTGGGGGGCCTTAGATACGCAGTATTTT,CTSSWGALDTQYF
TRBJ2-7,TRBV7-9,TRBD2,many,TGTGCCAGCAGCCACGAACTTGCCGCGGGGGACGAGCAGTACTTC,CASSHELAAGDEQYF
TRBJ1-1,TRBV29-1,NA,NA,TGCAGCGTTTGGGATTCTGAAGCTTTCTTT,CSVWDSEAFF
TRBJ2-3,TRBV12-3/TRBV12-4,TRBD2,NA,TGTGCCAGCAGTTTCACTAGCGGGTGCACAGATACGCAGTATTTT,CASSFTSGCTDTQYF
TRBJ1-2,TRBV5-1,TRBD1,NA,TGCGCCAGCAGCTTGGAGGGACAGACCTACTATGGCTACACCTTC,CASSLEGQTYYGYTF
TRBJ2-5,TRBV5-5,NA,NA,TGTGCCAGCAGCCCCTTGGCAGACCAAGAGACCCAGTACTTC,CASSPLADQETQYF
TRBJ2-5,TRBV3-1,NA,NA,TGTGCCAGCAGCCAAGACTTAATGGGGGGCTCGTACCAAGAGACCCAGTACTTC,CASSQDLMGGSYQETQYF
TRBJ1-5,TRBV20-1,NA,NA,TGCAGTGCTAGAGGTAACAGCGACAATCAGCCCCAGCATTTT,CSARGNSDNQPQHF
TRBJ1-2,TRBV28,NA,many,TGTGCCAGCAGTCGGGGCGGGATCAACTATGGCTACACCTTC,CASSRGGINYGYTF
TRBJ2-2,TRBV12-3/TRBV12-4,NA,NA,TGTGCCAGCAGTGCCGACGTCACCGGGGAGCTGTTTTTT,CASSADVTGELFF
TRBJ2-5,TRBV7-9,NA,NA,TGTGCCAGCAGCTTAGAGGGCACACCGGGGTACTTC,CASSLEGTPGYF
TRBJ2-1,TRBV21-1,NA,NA,TGTGCCAGCAGCAAAGCGCTCGGACAGGGGGGCTCCTACAATGAGCAGTTCTTC,CASSKALGQGGSYNEQFF
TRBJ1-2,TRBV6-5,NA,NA,TGTGCCAGCGCTAAGATCCCGGGACAAGCTAACTATGGCTACACCTTC,CASAKIPGQANYGYTF
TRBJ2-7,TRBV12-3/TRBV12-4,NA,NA,TGTGCCAGCAGTTTAGATTCCCGCGAGCAGTACTTC,CASSLDSREQYF
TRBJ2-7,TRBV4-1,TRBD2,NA,TGCGCCAGCAGCCAAGTAACGGGGGGGCCAATCGAGCAGTACTTC,CASSQVTGGPIEQYF
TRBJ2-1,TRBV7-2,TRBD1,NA,TGTGCCAGCAGGTCGACAGGGGTCTCCTACAATGAGCAGTTCTTC,CASRSTGVSYNEQFF
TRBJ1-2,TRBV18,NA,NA,TGTGCCAGCTCATATAACAAGCCCTATGGCTACACCTTC,CASSYNKPYGYTF
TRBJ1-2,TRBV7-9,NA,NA,TGTGCCGGCAGCTTAGCAGGGAGCAGAGGCTACACCTTC,CAGSLAGSRGYTF
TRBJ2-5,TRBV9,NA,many,TGTGCCAGCAGCGTAGTGGGTAGCTCCCAAGAGACCCAGTACTTC,CASSVVGSSQETQYF
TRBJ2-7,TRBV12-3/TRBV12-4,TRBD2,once,TGTGCCAGCAGTTTATTCGGAGCGGGGTCCCGAGGGAGCGAGCAGTACTTC,CASSLFGAGSRGSEQYF
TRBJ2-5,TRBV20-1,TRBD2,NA,TGCAGTGTTTTAATGGCAAGCGGGGCGCAAGAGACCCAGTACTTC,CSVLMASGAQETQYF
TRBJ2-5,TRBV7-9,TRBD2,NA,TGTGCCAGCAGCTTTGAGGCGGGGGGAGAGACCCAGTACTTC,CASSFEAGGETQYF
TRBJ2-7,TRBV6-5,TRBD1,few,TGTGCCAGCAGTTACTATACCGGGACAGGGACCCACGAGCAGTACTTC,CASSYYTGTGTHEQYF
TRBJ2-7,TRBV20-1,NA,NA,TGCAGTGCTAGAGATAGGGCTTATGGGACCTACGAGCAGTACTTC,CSARDRAYGTYEQYF
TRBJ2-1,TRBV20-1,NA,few,TGCAGTGCTAGAGCTCAGGGGGGGCAGTTCTTC,CSARAQGGQFF
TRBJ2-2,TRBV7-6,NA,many,TGTGCCAGCAGCTTAGATACGAACACCGGGGAGCTGTTTTTT,CASSLDTNTGELFF
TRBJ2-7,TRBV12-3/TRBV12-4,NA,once,TGTGCCAGCAGTTTACGGCCCGGGATCGGCGAGCAGTACTTC,CASSLRPGIGEQYF
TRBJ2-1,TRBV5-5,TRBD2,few,TGTGCCAGCAGCTTCTTTACTAGCGTTGGTGAGCAGTTCTTC,CASSFFTSVGEQFF
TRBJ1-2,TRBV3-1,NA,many,TGTGCCAGCAGCCTGCTCGGGGGCAGGGATTATGGCTACACCTTC,CASSLLGGRDYGYTF
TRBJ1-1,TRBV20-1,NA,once,TGCAGTGCCCGGCGGGGGCTGGGCACTGAAGCTTTCTTT,CSARRGLGTEAFF
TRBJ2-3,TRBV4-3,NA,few,TGCGCCAGCAGCCAGGGCTCGGGGTCCACAGATACGCAGTATTTT,CASSQGSGSTDTQYF
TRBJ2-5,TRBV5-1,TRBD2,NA,TGCGCCAGCAGCCTGGGGAACAGCGGGGGACAAGAGACCCAGTACTTC,CASSLGNSGGQETQYF
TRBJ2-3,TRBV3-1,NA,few,TGTGCCAGCAGCCAAGCGGCTAGCCTAGCCGATACGCAGTATTTT,CASSQAASLADTQYF
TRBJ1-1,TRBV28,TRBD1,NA,TGTGCCAGCAGTTTTGAGGGGGCGGCGACCCTTAACACTGAAGCTTTCTTT,CASSFEGAATLNTEAFF
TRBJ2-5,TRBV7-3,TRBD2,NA,TGTGCCAGCAGCCTTAGCGGGGACAATGAGCAGTACTTC,CASSLSGDNEQYF
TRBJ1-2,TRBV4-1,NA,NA,TGCGCCAGCAGCCAATCCGACAATTCTGGTGGCTACACCTTC,CASSQSDNSGGYTF
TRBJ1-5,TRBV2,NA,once,TGTGCCAGCAAGGATGAGGGGCCCCAGCATTTT,CASKDEGPQHF
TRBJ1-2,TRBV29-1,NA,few,TGCAGCGTTGTTGGGCTTAGAGGAGGCTACACCTTC,CSVVGLRGGYTF
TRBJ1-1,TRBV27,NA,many,TGTGCCAGCAGTTTCCTGACAAGGAACACTGAAGCTTTCTTT,CASSFLTRNTEAFF
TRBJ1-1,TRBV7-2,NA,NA,TGTGCCAGCAGCTCCCCTCGGGGTAGCACTGAAGCTTTCTTT,CASSSPRGSTEAFF
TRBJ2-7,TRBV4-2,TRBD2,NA,TGTGCCAGCAGCCAAGCGCGCGGGGGGTCCTACGAGCAGTACTTC,CASSQARGGSYEQYF
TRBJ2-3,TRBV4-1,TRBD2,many,TGCGCCAGCAGCCCCCTCGCGGGGGGGATTGAAAATACGCAGTATTTT,CASSPLAGGIENTQYF
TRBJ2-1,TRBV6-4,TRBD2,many,TGTGCCAGCAGGGGACTAGCGGGGGGCCTAGATGAGCAGTTCTTC,CASRGLAGGLDEQFF
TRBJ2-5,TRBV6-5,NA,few,TGTGCCAGCAGTTACGGGGACAAGACCTCGGGGACCCAGTACTTC,CASSYGDKTSGTQYF
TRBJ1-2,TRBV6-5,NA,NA,TGTGCCAGTTCCAGGGAGGGGAAGGGCTACACCTTC,CASSREGKGYTF
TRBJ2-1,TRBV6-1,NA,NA,TGTGCCAGCAGCAGAATGATGGGGCACAATGAGCAGTTCTTC,CASSRMMGHNEQFF